The T cell receptor (beta chain) described here comes from a study of T cell responses to AZD1222 COVID-19 vaccine (dated by TCRdb to about 2021). In the study overall: TCR sequencing was performed for approximately 240 trial participants, of whom around 200 were given two doses of AZD1222 and approximately 26 were given two doses of MenACWY control vaccine. Trial participants were enrolled into age subgroups of 18-55, 56-69 and 70-plus years, which contained 148, 28 and 57 TCR-sequenced participants, respectively. The paper as a whole reports these results and caveats: Participants were mostly white British and included more females than males, and it was suggested by the authors that clonal diversity may have been underestimated. In the small 56-69-year group, the increase in depth fell short of significance, most likely because of low power. A significant rise in spike-specific TCR breadth and depth was observed after two AZD1222 doses relative to day 0 and relative to MenACWY recipients. The whole spike protein was spanned by vaccine-associated CD4 TCRs, and dominant responses were seen in regions 160-218 and 743-854. Because no day 14 peak-response samples were available, repertoires were characterized only after the peak T cell response. Conclusions about previously exposed vaccinees are limited, since just 6 or 7 AZD1222 recipients were seropositive for SARS-CoV-2 at baseline. Reportedly, close to half of the unique spike-specific TCRs recognized epitopes lying outside the regions that are mutated in the B.1.351 and B.1.1.7 variants.

The time point label for this specimen denotes: about 28 days (+/-7) after the second vaccine dose. AZD1222 recipients given second doses at about 4 weeks or at about 12 weeks were pooled, since spike-specific TCR depth and breadth were not found to differ between the two schedules. Vaccinee samples came from UK trials COV001 and COV002, including a single-blind randomized controlled phase 2/3 trial of AZD1222 (ChAdOx1 nCoV-19) in healthy adults. Trial participant PBMC samples were collected at day 0 and day 28 after the second dose for TCRbeta chain sequencing. Including the terminal cysteine and phenylalanine, the CDR3 comprises 15 residues. The read is trimmed to its CDR3 DNA, 45 bases read in frame from base 1. Clipping removes 5 bases from V and 4 bases from J, with 9 as the unmatched junction base count. CDR1 and CDR2 are read off the germline V gene (reference sequence) as LNHDA and SQIVND.

A note on this clone: The antigen this receptor binds is unknown. Base quality data are lacking; no much larger clone is found one base away.

The CDR3 regions of human TCRbeta chains were analyzed by immunosequencing. In the source study's methods: TCRs in the repertoires were matched against a reference library of SARS-CoV-2-specific TCRs that had been generated with the MIRA antigen-specificity platform. Breadth meant the fraction of unique TCRs that were SARS-CoV-2-associated, whereas depth meant the fraction of total T cells that were SARS-CoV-2-associated. Using the MIRA data, each spike-specific TCR was assigned both to the spike region to which the TCR was reactive and to a CD4 or CD8 class. Log10-transformed breadth and depth values were compared by one-way ANOVA with Sidak's multiple comparisons tests. This immuneACCESS table, as held by TCRdb, lists in-frame sequences with V and J called but not all clones. Of the missing ones, under half trace to an unresolved V gene in checked studies; the others have no known cause. Clone size and V and J calls were adopted from that table, with D and trimming inferred from the DNA. The sample table records roughly 150,000 clones; about 90% of these occur just once. The ten most abundant clones make up approximately 6.3% of the sample.

The chain was built from TRBV19 and TRBJ2-3, and TRBD2 matches 7 of the central bases. This sample comprised peripheral blood, obtained 28 days after the second AZD1222 dose. The receptor comes from an adult who received the AZD1222 COVID-19 vaccine. The CDR3 here reads CASSPRLAAADTQYF. The DNA sequence is given as TGTGCCAGTAGTCCCCGACTAGCCGCTGCAGATACGCAGTATTTT.